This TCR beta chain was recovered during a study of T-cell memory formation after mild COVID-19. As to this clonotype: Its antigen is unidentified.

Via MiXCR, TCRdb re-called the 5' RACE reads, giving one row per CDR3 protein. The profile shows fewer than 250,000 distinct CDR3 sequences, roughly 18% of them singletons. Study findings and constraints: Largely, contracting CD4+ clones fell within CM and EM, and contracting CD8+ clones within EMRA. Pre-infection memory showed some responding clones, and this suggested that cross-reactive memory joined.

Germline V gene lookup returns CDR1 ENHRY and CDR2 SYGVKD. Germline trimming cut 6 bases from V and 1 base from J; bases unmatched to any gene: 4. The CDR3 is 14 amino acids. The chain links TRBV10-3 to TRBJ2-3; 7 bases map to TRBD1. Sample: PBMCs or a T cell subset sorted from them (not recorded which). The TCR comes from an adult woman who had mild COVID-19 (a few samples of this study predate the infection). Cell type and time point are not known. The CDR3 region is CAIRQGLGTDTQYF. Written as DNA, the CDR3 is TGTGCCATCAGACAGGGGCTGGGCACAGATACGCAGTATTTT.